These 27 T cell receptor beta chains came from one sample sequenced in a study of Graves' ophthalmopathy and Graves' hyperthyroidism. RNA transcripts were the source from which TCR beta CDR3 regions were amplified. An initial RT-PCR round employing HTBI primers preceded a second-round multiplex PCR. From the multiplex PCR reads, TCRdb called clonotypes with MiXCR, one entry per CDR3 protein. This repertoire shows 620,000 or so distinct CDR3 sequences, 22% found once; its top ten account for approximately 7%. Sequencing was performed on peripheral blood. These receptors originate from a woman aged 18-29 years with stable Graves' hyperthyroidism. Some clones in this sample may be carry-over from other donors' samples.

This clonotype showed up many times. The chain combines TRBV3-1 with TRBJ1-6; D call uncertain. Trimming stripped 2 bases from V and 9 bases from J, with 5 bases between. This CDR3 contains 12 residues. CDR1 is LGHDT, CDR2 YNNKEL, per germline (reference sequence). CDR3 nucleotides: TGTGCCAGCAGCCAAAAGACTTCACCCCTCCACTTT. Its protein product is CASSQKTSPLHF.

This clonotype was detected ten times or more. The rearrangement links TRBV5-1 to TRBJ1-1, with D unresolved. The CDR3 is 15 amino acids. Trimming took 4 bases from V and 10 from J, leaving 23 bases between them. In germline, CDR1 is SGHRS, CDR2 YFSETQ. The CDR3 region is CASSLKPGPQMGAFF. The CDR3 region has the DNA TGCGCCAGCAGCCTCAAACCCGGACCTCAAATGGGAGCTTTCTTT.

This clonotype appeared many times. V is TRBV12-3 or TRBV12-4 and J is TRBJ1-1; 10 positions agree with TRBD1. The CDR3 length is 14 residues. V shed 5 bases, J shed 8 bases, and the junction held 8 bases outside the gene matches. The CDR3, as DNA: TGTGCCAGCAGTCCCGGACAGGGGGTAGTCGAAGCTTTCTTT. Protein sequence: CASSPGQGVVEAFF.

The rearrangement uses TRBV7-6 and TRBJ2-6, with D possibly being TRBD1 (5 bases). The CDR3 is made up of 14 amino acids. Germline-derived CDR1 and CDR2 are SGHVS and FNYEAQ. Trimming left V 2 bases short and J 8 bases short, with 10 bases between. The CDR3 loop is CASSLNPGTNVLTF. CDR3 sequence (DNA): TGTGCCAGCAGCTTAAATCCAGGGACCAACGTCCTGACTTTC.

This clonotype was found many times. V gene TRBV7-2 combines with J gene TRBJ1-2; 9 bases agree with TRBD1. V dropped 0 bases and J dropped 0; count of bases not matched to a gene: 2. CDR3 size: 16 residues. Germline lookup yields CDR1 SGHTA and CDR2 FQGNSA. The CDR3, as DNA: TGTGCCAGCAGCTTAGCCGGGACAGGGTCTAACTATGGCTACACCTTC. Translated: CASSLAGTGSNYGYTF.

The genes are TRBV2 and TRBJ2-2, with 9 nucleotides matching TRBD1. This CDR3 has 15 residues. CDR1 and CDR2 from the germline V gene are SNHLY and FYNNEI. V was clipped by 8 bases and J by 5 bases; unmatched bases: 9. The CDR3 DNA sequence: TGTGCCAGCGGGGTGGACAGGGGCGAGACCGGGGAGCTGTTTTTT. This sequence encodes CASGVDRGETGELFF.

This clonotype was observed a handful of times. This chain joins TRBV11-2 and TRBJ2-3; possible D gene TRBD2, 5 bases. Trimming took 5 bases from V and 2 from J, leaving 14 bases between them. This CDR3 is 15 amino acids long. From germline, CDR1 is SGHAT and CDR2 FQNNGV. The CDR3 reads CASSPGGSPTDTQYF. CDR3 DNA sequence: TGTGCCAGCAGCCCAGGAGGTTCGCCCACAGATACGCAGTATTTT.

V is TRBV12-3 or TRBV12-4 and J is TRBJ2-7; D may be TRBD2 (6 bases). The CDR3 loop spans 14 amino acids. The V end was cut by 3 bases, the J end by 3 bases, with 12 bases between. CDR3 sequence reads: CASSFLGLHYEQYF. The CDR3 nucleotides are TGTGCCAGCAGTTTCCTGGGACTCCACTACGAGCAGTACTTC.

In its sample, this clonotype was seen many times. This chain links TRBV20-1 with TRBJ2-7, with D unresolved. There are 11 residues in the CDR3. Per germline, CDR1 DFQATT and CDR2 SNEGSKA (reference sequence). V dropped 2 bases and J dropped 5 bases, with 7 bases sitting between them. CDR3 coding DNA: TGCAGTGCTAGAATTCTCGACGAGCAGTACTTC. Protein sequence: CSARILDEQYF.

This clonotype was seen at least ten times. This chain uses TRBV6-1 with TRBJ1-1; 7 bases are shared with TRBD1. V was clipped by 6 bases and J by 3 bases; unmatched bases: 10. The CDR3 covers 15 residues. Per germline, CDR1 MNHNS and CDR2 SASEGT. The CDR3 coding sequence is TGTGCCAGCAGCTCCCCCAGGGACAGATACACTGAAGCTTTCTTT. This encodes CASSSPRDRYTEAFF.

The CDR3 coding sequence is TGTGCCAGCTCACCCGGCGAAGGGGTGCGTGAGCAGTACTTC. Residues: CASSPGEGVREQYF. This chain joins TRBV18 and TRBJ2-7; possible D gene TRBD1, 5 bases. V shed 3 bases and J shed 7 bases, with 16 bases lying between them. CDR1 is KGHSH and CDR2 is LQKENI in the germline V gene. The CDR3 is 14 amino acids.

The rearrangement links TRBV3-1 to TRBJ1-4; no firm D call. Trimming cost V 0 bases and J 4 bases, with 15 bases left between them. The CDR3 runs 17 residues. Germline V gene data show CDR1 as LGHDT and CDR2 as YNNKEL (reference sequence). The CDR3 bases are TGTGCCAGCAGCCAAGATTTCCAGACGGGTTTTAATGAAAAACTGTTTTTT. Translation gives CASSQDFQTGFNEKLFF.

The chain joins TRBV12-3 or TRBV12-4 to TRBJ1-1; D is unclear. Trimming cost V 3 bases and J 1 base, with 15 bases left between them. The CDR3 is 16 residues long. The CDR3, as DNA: TGTGCCAGCAGTTTGTTCGGGTTCGGGAGGAACACTGAAGCTTTCTTT. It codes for CASSLFGFGRNTEAFF.

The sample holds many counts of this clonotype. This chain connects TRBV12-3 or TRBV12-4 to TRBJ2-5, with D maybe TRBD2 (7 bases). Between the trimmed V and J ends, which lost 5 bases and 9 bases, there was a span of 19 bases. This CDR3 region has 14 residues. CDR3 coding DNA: TGTGCCAGCAGTCCATTTAGGGGGGGAGGGGCCCAGTACTTC. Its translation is CASSPFRGGGAQYF.

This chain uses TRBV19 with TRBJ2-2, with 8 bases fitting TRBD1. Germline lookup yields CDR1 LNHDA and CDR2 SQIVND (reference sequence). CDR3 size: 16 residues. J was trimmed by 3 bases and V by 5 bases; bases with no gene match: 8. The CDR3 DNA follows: TGTGCCAGTAGTCGGAACAGGGGGGTGGACACCGGGGAGCTGTTTTTT. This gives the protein CASSRNRGVDTGELFF. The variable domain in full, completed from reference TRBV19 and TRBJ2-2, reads DGGITQSPKYLFRKEGQNVTLSCEQNLNHDAMYWYRQDPGQGLRLIYYSQIVNDFQKGDIAEGYSVSREKKESFPLTVTSAQKNPTAFYLCASSRNRGVDTGELFFGEGSRLTVL.

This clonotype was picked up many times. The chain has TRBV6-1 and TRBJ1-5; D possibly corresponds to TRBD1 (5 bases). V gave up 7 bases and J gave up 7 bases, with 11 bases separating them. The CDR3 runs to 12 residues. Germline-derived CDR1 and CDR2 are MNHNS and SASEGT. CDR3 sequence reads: CASTGPGQPQHF. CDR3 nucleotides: TGTGCCAGCACAGGGCCAGGGCAGCCCCAGCATTTT.

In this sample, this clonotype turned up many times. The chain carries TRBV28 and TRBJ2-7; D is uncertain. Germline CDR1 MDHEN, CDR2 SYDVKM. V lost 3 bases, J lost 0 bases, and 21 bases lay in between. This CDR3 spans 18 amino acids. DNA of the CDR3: TGTGCCAGCAGTTTTCGATTGACCCAACTTCAGTTCTCCTACGAGCAGTACTTC. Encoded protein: CASSFRLTQLQFSYEQYF.

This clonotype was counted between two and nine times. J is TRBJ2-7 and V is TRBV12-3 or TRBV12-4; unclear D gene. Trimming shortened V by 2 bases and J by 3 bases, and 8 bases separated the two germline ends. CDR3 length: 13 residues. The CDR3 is CASSLTADYEQYF. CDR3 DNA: TGTGCCAGCAGTTTAACGGCGGACTACGAGCAGTACTTC.

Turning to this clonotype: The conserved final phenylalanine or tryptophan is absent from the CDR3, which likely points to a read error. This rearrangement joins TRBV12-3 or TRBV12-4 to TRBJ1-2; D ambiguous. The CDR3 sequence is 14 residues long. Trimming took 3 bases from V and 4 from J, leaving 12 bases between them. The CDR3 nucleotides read TGTGCCAGCAGTTTCCCCCCTATCCTCTATGGCTACACCGTC. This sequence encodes CASSFPPILYGYTV.

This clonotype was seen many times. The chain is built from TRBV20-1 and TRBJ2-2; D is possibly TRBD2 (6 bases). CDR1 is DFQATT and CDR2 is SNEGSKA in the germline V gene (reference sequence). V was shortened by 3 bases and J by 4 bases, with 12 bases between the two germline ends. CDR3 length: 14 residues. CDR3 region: CSARDGGLTGELFF. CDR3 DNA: TGCAGTGCTAGGGACGGGGGACTCACCGGGGAGCTGTTTTTT.

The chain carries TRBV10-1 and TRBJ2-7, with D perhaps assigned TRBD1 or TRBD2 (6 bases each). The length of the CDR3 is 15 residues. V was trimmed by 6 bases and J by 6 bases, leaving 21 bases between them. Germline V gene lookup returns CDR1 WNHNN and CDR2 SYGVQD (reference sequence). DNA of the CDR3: TGCGCCAGCAGCGAGGGGGGACAAGGGAGAGGCGAGCAGTACTTC. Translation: CASSEGGQGRGEQYF.

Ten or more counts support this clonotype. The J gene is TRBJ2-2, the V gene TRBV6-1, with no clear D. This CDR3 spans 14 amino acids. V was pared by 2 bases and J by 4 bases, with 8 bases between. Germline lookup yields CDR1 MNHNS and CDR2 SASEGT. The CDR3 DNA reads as TGTGCCAGCAGTGAATCGGTGGGCACCGGGGAGCTGTTTTTT. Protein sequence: CASSESVGTGELFF.

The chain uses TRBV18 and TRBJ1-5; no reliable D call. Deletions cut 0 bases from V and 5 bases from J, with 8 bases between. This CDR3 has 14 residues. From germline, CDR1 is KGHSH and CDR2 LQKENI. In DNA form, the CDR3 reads TGTGCCAGCTCACCACCCGGGCCGGATCAGCCCCAGCATTTT. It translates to CASSPPGPDQPQHF.

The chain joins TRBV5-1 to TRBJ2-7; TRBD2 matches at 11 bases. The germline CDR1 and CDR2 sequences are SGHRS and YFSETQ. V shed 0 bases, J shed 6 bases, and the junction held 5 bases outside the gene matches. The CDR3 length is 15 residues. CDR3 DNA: TGCGCCAGCAGCTTGGTGACTAGCGGGACTGGCGAGCAGTACTTC. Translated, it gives CASSLVTSGTGEQYF.

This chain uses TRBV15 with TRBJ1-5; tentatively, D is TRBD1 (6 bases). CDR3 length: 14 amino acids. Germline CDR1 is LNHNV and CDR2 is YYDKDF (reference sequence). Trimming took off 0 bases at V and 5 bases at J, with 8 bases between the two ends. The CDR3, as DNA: TGTGCCACCAGCAGAGAACAGGGTGATCAGCCCCAGCATTTT. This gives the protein CATSREQGDQPQHF.

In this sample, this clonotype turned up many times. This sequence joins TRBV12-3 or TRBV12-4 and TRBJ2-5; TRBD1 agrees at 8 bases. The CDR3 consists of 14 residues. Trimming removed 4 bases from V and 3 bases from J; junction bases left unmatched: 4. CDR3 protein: CASSYRQGKETQYF. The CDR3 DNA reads TGTGCCAGCAGTTACCGACAGGGGAAAGAGACCCAGTACTTC.

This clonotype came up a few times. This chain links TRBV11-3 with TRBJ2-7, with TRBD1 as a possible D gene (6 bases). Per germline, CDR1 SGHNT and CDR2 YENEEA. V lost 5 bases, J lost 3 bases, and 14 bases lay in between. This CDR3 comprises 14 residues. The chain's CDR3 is CASSRTGLRYEQYF. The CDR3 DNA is TGTGCCAGCAGCCGTACAGGGTTACGCTACGAGCAGTACTTC.